This T cell receptor (beta chain) was recovered during a study of blood T cell repertoires in COVID-19 (TCRdb year 2020). Some background on the complete study: Samples from collaborators originated in the United States, Italy and Spain and spanned both the acute and convalescent phases of COVID-19. The material from the prospective study consisted of cDNA or gDNA derived from T cells, B-cell-depleted T cells, or PBMCs. Subjects who had been exposed to COVID-19, were actively infected with it, or had recovered from it provided the deeply sampled blood TCRbeta repertoires that made up the dataset. A freely available public database, intended as a resource for researchers studying the immune response to SARS-CoV-2, is where the repertoires were released. The samples were drawn from two sources: the first 160 participants of the ongoing ImmuneRACE study, and fewer than 1,500 subjects contributed by 6 global collaborators. The sample metadata nearly always contained a de-identified subject ID, COVID-19 status, age in years and sex. Where HLA class I and class II types were available, the types were taken from metadata supplied by the sample provider, not from assay-based typing. Results the study describes overall, beyond this receptor: The amount of clinical and demographic metadata varied by source and participant and was provided uncurated.

Collaborating institutions collected whole blood in K2EDTA tubes following their own protocols. For TCRbeta analysis, collaborators shipped samples as frozen whole blood, isolated PBMCs, or DNA extracted from either of those sample types. Note on this clone: Its antigen target is currently unknown. No much larger clone exists at a distance of one base, and base qualities are not known.

Sequences SGHAT (CDR1) and FQNNGV (CDR2) are obtained from the germline V gene. V is pared back by 7 bases and J by 0 bases, with 13 bases lying between the germline termini. Counted from cysteine to phenylalanine, this CDR3 has 15 amino acids. Here the CDR3 DNA is all that survives: 45 bases in frame from base 1. TCRbeta CDR3 regions were amplified from genomic DNA by means of the immunoSEQ Assay, a bias-controlled multiplex PCR. Processing in the source paper ran as follows. Nucleated cell counts per sample were estimated from amplification of reference gene primers within the assay. Sequence reads were collapsed and filtered to measure the absolute abundance of every unique TCRbeta CDR3 rearrangement. For each sample, productive Simpson clonality was calculated as the square root of Simpson's diversity index over productive rearrangements. TCRdb obtained this table from immuneACCESS and retained in-frame rearrangements with V and J assigned. These tables miss some clones; where compared with another copy, unresolved V genes account for less than half of the shortfall, and the remainder is unexplained. That table supplies the V and J calls and clone size; D and trimming were determined from the DNA. The sample table lists about 100,000 clones, about 90% of them with a count of one. Jointly, the top ten make up under 5.5% of the sample.

This receptor chain uses TRBV11-2 and TRBJ1-3; the D gene is not confidently resolved. The sequenced material came from peripheral blood. The source of this sequence is a human donor in a cohort sampled during active COVID-19. The DNA is as follows: TGTGCCAGCACCCCGATCGGTCCCTCTGGAAACACCATATATTTT. Its protein reads: CASTPIGPSGNTIYF.